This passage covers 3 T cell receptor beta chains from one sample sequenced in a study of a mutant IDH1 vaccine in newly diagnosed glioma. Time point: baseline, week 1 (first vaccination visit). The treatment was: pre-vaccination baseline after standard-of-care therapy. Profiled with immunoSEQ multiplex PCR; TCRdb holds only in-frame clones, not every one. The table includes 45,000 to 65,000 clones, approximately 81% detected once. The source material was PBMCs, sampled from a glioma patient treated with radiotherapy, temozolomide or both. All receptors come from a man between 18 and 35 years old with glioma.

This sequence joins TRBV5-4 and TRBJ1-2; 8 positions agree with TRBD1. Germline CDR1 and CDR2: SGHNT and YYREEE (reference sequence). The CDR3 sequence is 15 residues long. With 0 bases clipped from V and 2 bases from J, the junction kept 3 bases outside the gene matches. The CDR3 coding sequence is TGTGCCAGCAGCTTGGAACGGACAGGGAACTATGGCTACACCTTC. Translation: CASSLERTGNYGYTF.

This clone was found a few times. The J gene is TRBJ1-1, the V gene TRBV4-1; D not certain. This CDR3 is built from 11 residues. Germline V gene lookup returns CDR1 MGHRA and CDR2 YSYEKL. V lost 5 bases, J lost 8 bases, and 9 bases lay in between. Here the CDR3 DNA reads TGCGCCAGCAGCGATGGCAACGAAGCTTTCTTT. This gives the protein CASSDGNEAFF.

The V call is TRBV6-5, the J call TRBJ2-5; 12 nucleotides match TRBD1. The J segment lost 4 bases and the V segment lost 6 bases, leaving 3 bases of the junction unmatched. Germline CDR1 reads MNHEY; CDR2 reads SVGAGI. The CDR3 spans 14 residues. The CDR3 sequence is CASRRDRGLETQYF. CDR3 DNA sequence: TGTGCCAGCAGGAGGGACAGGGGGCTAGAGACCCAGTACTTC.